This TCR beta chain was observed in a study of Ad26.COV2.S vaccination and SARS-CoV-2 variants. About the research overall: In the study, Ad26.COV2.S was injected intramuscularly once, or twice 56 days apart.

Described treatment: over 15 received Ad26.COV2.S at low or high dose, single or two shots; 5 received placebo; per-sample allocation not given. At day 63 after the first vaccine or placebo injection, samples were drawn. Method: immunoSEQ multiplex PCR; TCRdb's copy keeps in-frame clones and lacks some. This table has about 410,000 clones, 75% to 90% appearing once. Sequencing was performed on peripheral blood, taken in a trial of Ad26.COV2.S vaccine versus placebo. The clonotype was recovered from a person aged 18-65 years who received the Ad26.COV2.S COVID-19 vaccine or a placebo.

The CDR3 region is CASSLRAQPQHF. CDR3 sequence (DNA): TGTGCCAGCAGTTTAAGGGCTCAGCCCCAGCATTTT. The chain employs TRBV12-3 or TRBV12-4 and TRBJ1-5; D not certain. With 2 bases removed from V and 6 bases from J, the gap between germline ends came to 5 bases. The CDR3 extends over 12 amino acids.